This T cell receptor beta chain appears in the sequencing data of a study of cytomegalovirus exposure and HLA in healthy donors. Study conclusions and caveats: A later examination showed that TCR association rates differed by HLA locus, with DRB1 most and HLA-C fewest.

As concerns this clone: Antigen specificity is unknown.

CDR3 length: 14 residues. The germline V and J ends were trimmed by 2 bases and 2 bases, with 7 bases remaining between them. The V gene's germline CDR1 is MNHNY and CDR2 SVGAGI (reference sequence). The PCR made use of 60 Vbeta and 13 Jbeta primers. TCRdb's table, derived via immunoSEQ multiplex PCR, lists solely in-frame clones and lacks some. In the table there are 100,000 to 150,000 clones, roughly 82% of which are singletons. The chain carries TRBV6-6 and TRBJ1-5; D remains unclear. The clonotype comes from a woman in her thirties or forties in good health and CMV-seropositive. Material for sequencing was PBMCs. CDR3 sequence (DNA): TGTGCCAGCAGTTACGTAGAGGGCAATCAGCCCCAGCATTTT. This codes for CASSYVEGNQPQHF.